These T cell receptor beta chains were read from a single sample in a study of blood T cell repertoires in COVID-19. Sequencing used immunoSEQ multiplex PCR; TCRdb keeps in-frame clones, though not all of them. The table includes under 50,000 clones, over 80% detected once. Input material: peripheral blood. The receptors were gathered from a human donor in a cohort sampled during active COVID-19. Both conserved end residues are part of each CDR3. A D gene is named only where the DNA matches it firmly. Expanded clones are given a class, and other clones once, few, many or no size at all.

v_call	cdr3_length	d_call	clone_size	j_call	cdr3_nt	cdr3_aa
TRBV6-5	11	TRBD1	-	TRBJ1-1	TGTGCCAGCGGGACAGACACTGAAGCTTTCTTT	CASGTDTEAFF
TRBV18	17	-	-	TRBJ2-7	TGTGCCAGCTCGCGGCTGTCCTGGATAGGCCGAACCTACGAGCAGTACTTC	CASSRLSWIGRTYEQYF
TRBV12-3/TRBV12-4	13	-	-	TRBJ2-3	TGTGCCAGCACGGGTTCTAGCACAGATACGCAGTATTTT	CASTGSSTDTQYF
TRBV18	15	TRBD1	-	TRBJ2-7	TGTGCCAGCTCACTAGGAAGGACAGGGCACTACGAGCAGTACTTC	CASSLGRTGHYEQYF
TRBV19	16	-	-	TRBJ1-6	TGTGCCAGTAGTCCCCAGACAGGAGCGCCAAGTATACCCCTCCACTTT	CASSPQTGAPSIPLHF
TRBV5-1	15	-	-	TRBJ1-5	TGCGCCAGCAGCTTGGGGGTGGGAGGCAATCAGCCCCAGCATTTT	CASSLGVGGNQPQHF
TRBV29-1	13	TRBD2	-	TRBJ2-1	TGCAGCGAACAGGGACTAGGCCGGAATGAGCAGTTCTTC	CSEQGLGRNEQFF
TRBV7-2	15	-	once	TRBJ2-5	TGTGCCAGCAGCTCCCAGAGCGGAGGGGCCGAGACCCAGTACTTC	CASSSQSGGAETQYF
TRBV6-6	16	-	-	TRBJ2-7	TGTGCCAGCAGTTACATCCCCGCTACAGGGTTATACGAGCAGTACTTC	CASSYIPATGLYEQYF
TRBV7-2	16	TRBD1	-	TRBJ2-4	TGTGCCAGCAGCTTTAGGACAGGAATAGCCAAAAACATTCAGTACTTC	CASSFRTGIAKNIQYF
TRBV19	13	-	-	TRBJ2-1	TGTGCCAGTAGTATCGCCCTAGTAGCTGAGCAGTTCTTC	CASSIALVAEQFF
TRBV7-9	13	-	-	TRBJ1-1	TGTGCCAGCAGCTTCAGACAGGCCGGTGAAGCTTTCTTT	CASSFRQAGEAFF
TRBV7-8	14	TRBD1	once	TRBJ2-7	TGTGCCAGCAGCTTAAGGGACAGGGCTCACGAGCAGTACTTC	CASSLRDRAHEQYF
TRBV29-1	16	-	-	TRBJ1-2	TGCAGCGTCCAGGGAGGGGGGCGAGGGCCGAATCGTCGTTTCACCTTC	CSVQGGGRGPNRRFTF
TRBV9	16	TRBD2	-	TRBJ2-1	TGTGCCAGCAGCGTTCAGGACGGGAGGAAGTACAATGAGCAGTTCTTC	CASSVQDGRKYNEQFF
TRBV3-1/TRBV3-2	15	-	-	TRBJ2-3	TGTGCCAGCAGCGCCGGGGGGCCTAGCACAGATACGCAGTATTTT	CASSAGGPSTDTQYF
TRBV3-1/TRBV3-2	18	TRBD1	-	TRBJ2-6	TGTGCCAGCAGCCCCAGGACAGGCCCACCCTCTGGGGCCAACGTCCTGACTTTC	CASSPRTGPPSGANVLTF
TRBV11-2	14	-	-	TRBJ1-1	TGTGCCAGCAGCTTAGGGGCGCGGAACACTGAAGCTTTCTTT	CASSLGARNTEAFF
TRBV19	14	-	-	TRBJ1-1	TGTGCCAGTCGCGGGATGGGGGATGGAACTGAAGCTTTCTTT	CASRGMGDGTEAFF
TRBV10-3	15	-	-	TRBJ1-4	TGTGCCATCAGCGATCCTGGGCGGGTTGGAGAAAAACTGTTTTTT	CAISDPGRVGEKLFF
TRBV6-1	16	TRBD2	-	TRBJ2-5	TGTGCCAGCAGTGAAGCGCGGCGGGGGTTGGGAGAGACCCAGTACTTC	CASSEARRGLGETQYF
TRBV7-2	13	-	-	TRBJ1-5	TGTGCCAGCAGCTTAGAGCAAAATCAGCCCCAGCATTTT	CASSLEQNQPQHF
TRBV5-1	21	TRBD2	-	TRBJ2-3	TGCGCCAGCAGCCTGCGGCCGACCGGGACTAGCGGGGCTCGCCCACCAGATACGCAGTATTTT	CASSLRPTGTSGARPPDTQYF
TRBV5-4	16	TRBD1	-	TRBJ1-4	TGTGCCAGCAGCCGTCCGGGACAGGGGAAGGGTGAAAAACTGTTTTTT	CASSRPGQGKGEKLFF
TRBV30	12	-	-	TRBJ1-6	TGTGCCTGGAGTGTCCAGGATTCACCCCTCCACTTT	CAWSVQDSPLHF
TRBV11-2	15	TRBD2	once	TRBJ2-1	TGTGCCAGCAGCCAAGGACTAGCGGGGTTTGGTGAGCAGTTCTTC	CASSQGLAGFGEQFF